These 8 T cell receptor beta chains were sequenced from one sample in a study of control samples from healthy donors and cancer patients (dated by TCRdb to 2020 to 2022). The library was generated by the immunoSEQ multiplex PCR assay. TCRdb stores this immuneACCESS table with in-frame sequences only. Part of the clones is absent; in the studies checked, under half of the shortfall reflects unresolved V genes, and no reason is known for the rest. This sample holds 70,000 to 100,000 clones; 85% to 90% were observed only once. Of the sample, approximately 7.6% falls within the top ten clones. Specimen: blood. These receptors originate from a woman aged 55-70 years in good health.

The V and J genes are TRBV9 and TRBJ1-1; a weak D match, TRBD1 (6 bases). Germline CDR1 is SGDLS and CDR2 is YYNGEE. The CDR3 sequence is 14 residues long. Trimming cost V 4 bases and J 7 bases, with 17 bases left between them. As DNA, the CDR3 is TGTGCCAGCAGCCCCCGTCCAGGGGACGGTGAAGCTTTCTTT. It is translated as CASSPRPGDGEAFF.

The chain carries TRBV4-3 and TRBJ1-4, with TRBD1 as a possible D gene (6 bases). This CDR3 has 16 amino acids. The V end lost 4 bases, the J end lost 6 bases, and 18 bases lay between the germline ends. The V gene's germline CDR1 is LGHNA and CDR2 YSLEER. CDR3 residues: CASSPRAGAGDEKLFF. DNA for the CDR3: TGCGCCAGCAGCCCACGGGCGGGGGCGGGGGATGAAAAACTGTTTTTT.

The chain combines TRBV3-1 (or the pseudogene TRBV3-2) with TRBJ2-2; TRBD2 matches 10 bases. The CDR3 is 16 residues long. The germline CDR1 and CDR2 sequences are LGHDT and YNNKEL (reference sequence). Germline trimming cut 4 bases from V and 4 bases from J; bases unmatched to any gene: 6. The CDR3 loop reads CASSPRTSGPTGELFF. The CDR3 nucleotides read TGTGCCAGCAGCCCCCGGACTAGCGGACCCACCGGGGAGCTGTTTTTT.

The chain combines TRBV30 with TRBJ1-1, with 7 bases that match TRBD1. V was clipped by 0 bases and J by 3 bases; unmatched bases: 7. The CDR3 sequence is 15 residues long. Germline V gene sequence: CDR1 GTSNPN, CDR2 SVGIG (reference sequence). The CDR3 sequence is CAWSVGTAFYTEAFF. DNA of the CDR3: TGTGCCTGGAGTGTAGGGACAGCCTTTTACACTGAAGCTTTCTTT.

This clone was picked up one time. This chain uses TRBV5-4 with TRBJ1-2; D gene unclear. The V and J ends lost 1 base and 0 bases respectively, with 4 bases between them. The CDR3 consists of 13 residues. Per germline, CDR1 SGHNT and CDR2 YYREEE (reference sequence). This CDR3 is CASSLPPNYGYTF. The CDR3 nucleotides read TGTGCCAGCAGCTTGCCACCTAACTATGGCTACACCTTC.

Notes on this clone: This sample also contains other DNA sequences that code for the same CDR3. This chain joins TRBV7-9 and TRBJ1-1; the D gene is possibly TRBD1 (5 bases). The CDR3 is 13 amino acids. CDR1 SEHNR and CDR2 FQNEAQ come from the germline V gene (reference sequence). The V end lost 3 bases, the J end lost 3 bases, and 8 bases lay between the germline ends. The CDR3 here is CASSFGGDTEAFF. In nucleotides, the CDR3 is TGTGCCAGCAGCTTTGGGGGGGACACTGAAGCTTTCTTT.

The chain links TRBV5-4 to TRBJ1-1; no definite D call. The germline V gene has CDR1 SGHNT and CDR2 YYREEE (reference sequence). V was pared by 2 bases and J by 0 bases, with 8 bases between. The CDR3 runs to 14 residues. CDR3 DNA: TGTGCCAGCAGCTTACAGACTATGAACACTGAAGCTTTCTTT. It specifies CASSLQTMNTEAFF.

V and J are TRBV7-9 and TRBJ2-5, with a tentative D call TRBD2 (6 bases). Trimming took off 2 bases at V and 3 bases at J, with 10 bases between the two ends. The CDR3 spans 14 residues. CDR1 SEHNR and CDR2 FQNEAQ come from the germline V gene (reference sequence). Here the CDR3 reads CASSLSWGEETQYF. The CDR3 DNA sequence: TGTGCCAGCAGCTTATCGTGGGGGGAAGAGACCCAGTACTTC.